This T cell receptor beta chain was profiled in a study of T-cell reconstitution after alpha-beta-depleted transplantation in children. This clonotype was seen ten or more times. Molecular barcoding with unique molecular identifiers was used for the TCRbeta library. TCRdb recomputed calls from the PCR reads with MiXCR, one row per CDR3 protein. The sample yields a few hundred thousand distinct CDR3 sequences, more than 8% seen once. V was pared by 4 bases and J by 4 bases, with 12 bases between. Germline V lookup: CDR1 SGHRS, CDR2 YFSETQ. This CDR3 region has 13 residues. The source of this sequence is a human donor who donated a stem cell graft to a child with SCID. V and J are TRBV5-1 and TRBJ2-7, with D perhaps TRBD2 (7 bases). Sequenced here: PBMCs from the stem cell graft donor, sampled from the stem cell graft. The CDR3 DNA reads TGCGCCAGCAGCGCGAGGGGGGGTTACGAGCAGTACTTC. It translates to CASSARGGYEQYF.